The 10 T cell receptor beta chains below come from one sample, sequenced in a study of T cell clones after liver transplantation. Profiling relied on immunoSEQ multiplex PCR, and the TCRdb table lists in-frame clones only, not all of them. The sample includes 70,000 to 95,000 clones, approximately 87% of them seen just once. This specimen consisted of CD4+ T cells from blood, obtained at the 22-month timepoint. Every receptor here comes from a human patient who received a liver transplant. Some T cells may be the graft donor's.

The gene calls are TRBV6-5 and TRBJ1-2; D remains unclear. Germline values: CDR1 MNHEY, CDR2 SVGAGI. V shed 6 bases and J shed 7 bases, with 12 bases lying between them. The CDR3 has 12 residues. CDR3 loop: CASRTGKGGYTF. For the CDR3, the DNA is TGTGCCAGCAGGACGGGGAAGGGTGGCTACACCTTC.

The rearrangement joins TRBV5-1 to TRBJ2-5, with TRBD2 identical over 12 bases. Germline V gives CDR1 SGHRS, CDR2 YFSETQ. V lost 4 bases and J lost 2; bases outside the gene matches: 6. The CDR3 totals 16 residues. The DNA of the CDR3 is TGCGCCAGCAGCCCCTGGACTAGCGGGGCTCAAGAGACCCAGTACTTC. Protein: CASSPWTSGAQETQYF.

The chain is built from TRBV28 and TRBJ2-7, with D unresolved. Germline V CDR1 and CDR2: MDHEN, SYDVKM. Trimming pared 4 bases from V and 1 base from J, leaving 23 bases between. This CDR3 comprises 18 residues. In DNA form, the CDR3 reads TGTGCCAGCAGTTCCGTCGGTAGGAAGCCCCACTTTTCCTACGAGCAGTACTTC. Its protein product is CASSSVGRKPHFSYEQYF.

This rearrangement joins TRBV7-9 to TRBJ1-1; tentative D call: TRBD1 (6 bases). Trimming pared 3 bases from V and 4 bases from J, leaving 12 bases between. This CDR3 region has 14 residues. Per the germline V gene, CDR1 is SEHNR and CDR2 is FQNEAQ (reference sequence). CDR3 residues: CASSFRGLGTEAFF. The DNA for the CDR3 is TGTGCCAGCAGCTTCAGGGGATTGGGCACTGAAGCTTTCTTT.

V is TRBV9 and J is TRBJ2-2; 10 bases are shared with TRBD2. The length of the CDR3 is 14 residues. V lost 4 bases, J lost 6 bases, and 3 bases stayed unmatched. Germline loops: CDR1 SGDLS, CDR2 YYNGEE. The CDR3 loop is CASSSLAGAGELFF. In DNA, the CDR3 is TGTGCCAGCAGCAGTCTAGCGGGAGCCGGGGAGCTGTTTTTT.

The chain joins TRBV6-6 to TRBJ1-2, with D possibly being TRBD1 (5 bases). The CDR3 covers 12 residues. Germline CDR1 reads MNHNY; CDR2 reads SVGAGI (reference sequence). V gave up 7 bases and J gave up 4 bases, with 10 bases separating them. The chain's CDR3 is CASTPGGYGYTF. The CDR3 bases are TGTGCCAGCACTCCCGGGGGCTATGGCTACACCTTC.

The chain couples TRBV4-3 to TRBJ2-5, with D perhaps assigned TRBD1 or TRBD2 (6 bases each). This CDR3 spans 15 amino acids. From germline, CDR1 is LGHNA and CDR2 YSLEER. V was cut by 0 bases and J by 4 bases, with 12 bases left in between. CDR3 protein: CASSQDLGGRETQYF. The CDR3 nucleotides read TGCGCCAGCAGCCAAGATTTGGGGGGCAGAGAGACCCAGTACTTC.

The chain employs TRBV19 and TRBJ1-5, with D hard to call. The CDR3 runs 14 residues. V was trimmed by 3 bases and J by 2 bases, leaving 8 bases between them. CDR1 is LNHDA, CDR2 SQIVND, per germline (reference sequence). DNA of the CDR3: TGTGCCAGTAGTATTAAGGGCGGCAATCAGCCCCAGCATTTT. Protein sequence: CASSIKGGNQPQHF. Drawing the rest from reference TRBV19 and TRBJ1-5, the complete variable domain is DGGITQSPKYLFRKEGQNVTLSCEQNLNHDAMYWYRQDPGQGLRLIYYSQIVNDFQKGDIAEGYSVSREKKESFPLTVTSAQKNPTAFYLCASSIKGGNQPQHFGDGTRLSIL.

The rearrangement uses TRBV18 and TRBJ1-1, with D uncertain. Deletions cut 4 bases from V and 5 bases from J, with 8 bases between. The CDR3 sequence is 12 residues long. The germline CDR1 and CDR2 sequences are KGHSH and LQKENI. In nucleotides, the CDR3 is TGTGCCAGCTCACACGAGTGGACTGAAGCTTTCTTT. Its translation: CASSHEWTEAFF.

V and J are TRBV7-6 and TRBJ2-7; TRBD2 matches at 11 bases. J gave up 3 bases and V 1 base, and 5 bases lay outside the gene matches. CDR1 SGHVS and CDR2 FNYEAQ come from the germline V gene. This CDR3 region has 16 residues. Here the CDR3 DNA reads TGTGCCAGCAGCTTAGAGGAGACTAGCGGGATCTACGAGCAGTACTTC. It specifies CASSLEETSGIYEQYF.